This T cell receptor beta chain was sequenced during a study of T-cell memory formation after mild COVID-19. 5'RACE with constant-segment primers built TCRalpha and TCRbeta cDNA libraries with UMIs. TCRdb re-derived calls from the 5' RACE reads in MiXCR, one entry per CDR3 protein. The sample includes 350,000 to 450,000 distinct CDR3 sequences, roughly an eighth of them seen just once. This clonotype was seen many times. As yet, its antigen is unknown. The study, taken as a whole, reports: Later expanders leaned toward CD4+, whereas clones contracting from day 15 to 85 were balanced CD4/CD8. Chiefly within CM and EM were the contracting CD4+ clones; CD8+ ones were within EMRA. Some clones that responded were present in memory (sampled pre-infection), which suggests cross-reactive memory joined.

The sample was PBMCs or a T cell subset sorted from them (not recorded which). The origin of this receptor is a man aged 18 to 35 who had mild COVID-19 (a few samples of this study predate the infection). Cell type and time point are not known.

The CDR3 DNA reads as TGTGCCAGCAGTGACCAGTCAGGGAAATCCTACGAGCAGTACTTC. Translation gives CASSDQSGKSYEQYF. The rearrangement links TRBV25-1 to TRBJ2-7, with D possibly TRBD1 on 5 matching bases. The CDR3 is 15 residues long. CDR1 is MGHDK and CDR2 is SYGVNS in the germline V gene. The germline V and J ends were trimmed by 3 bases and 1 base, with 13 bases remaining between them.